This T cell receptor beta chain was identified during a study of blood T cell repertoires in COVID-19. Whole-study context: COVID-19 samples from acute and convalescent phases originated in the United States, Italy and Spain. PBMCs, B-cell-depleted T cells, or T cells were the source of the cDNA or gDNA that made up the material.

The table came from immunoSEQ multiplex PCR; TCRdb's copy has only in-frame clones and leaves some out. The sample carries around 28,000 clones, more than 70% recorded once. From germline, CDR1 is MNHEY and CDR2 SVGAGI. The ends were cut back, 11 bases at V and 4 bases at J, with 15 bases in the middle. The CDR3 is made up of 12 amino acids. This TCR was sampled from a human donor in a cohort sampled during active COVID-19. Sequencing was carried out using peripheral blood. The V and J genes are TRBV6-5 and TRBJ2-7; a weak D match, TRBD2 (5 bases). This CDR3 reads CAAGRRSYEQYF. CDR3 in DNA: TGTGCCGCAGGTAGGAGGTCGTACGAGCAGTACTTC.